This entry lists 12 T cell receptor beta chains sequenced from one sample in a study of HIV-infected patients and healthy controls. Alpha and beta constant-region primers primed reverse transcription of around 0.5 ug RNA. Each of the alpha and beta chains got its own library through chain-specific third strand synthesis with indices. MiXCR was run by TCRdb on the 5' RACE reads, yielding one entry per CDR3 protein. The sample lists around 20,000 distinct CDR3 sequences; about 8.5% were seen once. Follow-up blood was drawn about 14 weeks, roughly three months, after antiretroviral therapy began. All unsorted peripheral T cells were captured because whole blood was used without fractionation. The starting material was blood, obtained during antiretroviral therapy. Source of these receptors: an adult with HIV infection.

This clonotype was observed many times. The V and J genes are TRBV5-1 and TRBJ1-3; no clear D gene. There are 14 residues in the CDR3. Germline CDR1 is SGHRS and CDR2 is YFSETQ. Trimming shortened V by 0 bases and J by 0 bases, and 4 bases separated the two germline ends. The CDR3 region is CASSLGASGNTIYF. CDR3 coding DNA: TGCGCCAGCAGCTTGGGAGCCTCTGGAAACACCATATATTTT.

This clonotype was observed many times. V usage is TRBV20-1 and J usage is TRBJ2-7; no clear D gene. Germline V gene lookup returns CDR1 DFQATT and CDR2 SNEGSKA (reference sequence). With 3 bases removed from V and 6 bases from J, the gap between germline ends came to 6 bases. The CDR3 sequence is 10 residues long. Here the CDR3 DNA reads TGCAGTGCTAGTCTCATCGAGCAGTACTTC. This gives the protein CSASLIEQYF.

This clonotype was detected ten times or more. This chain connects TRBV29-1 to TRBJ2-7; 7 nucleotides align to TRBD1. V shed 3 bases, J shed 2 bases, and the junction held 13 bases outside the gene matches. Germline values: CDR1 SQVTM, CDR2 ANQGSEA. The CDR3 covers 16 residues. As DNA, the CDR3 is TGCAGCGTTGATGTGCGGACAGGTCCCGCAGCCTACGAGCAGTACTTC. It encodes CSVDVRTGPAAYEQYF.

This clonotype was seen only a few times. V is TRBV13 and J is TRBJ2-1; D is unresolved. Trimming took 0 bases from V and 6 from J, leaving 3 bases between them. The CDR3 sequence is 12 residues long. Germline V lookup: CDR1 PRHDT, CDR2 FYEKMQ (reference sequence). CDR3 region: CASSLGVNEQFF. In DNA, the CDR3 is TGTGCCAGCAGCTTAGGAGTCAATGAGCAGTTCTTC.

This clonotype occurred many times. The genes are TRBV9 and TRBJ2-7; 7 bases line up with TRBD2. CDR3 size: 16 residues. V lost 4 bases and J lost 0; bases outside the gene matches: 10. Per the germline V gene, CDR1 is SGDLS and CDR2 is YYNGEE. CDR3 nucleotides: TGTGCCAGCAGCTTAAGCGGGACTCCTAGCTCCTACGAGCAGTACTTC. Translating gives CASSLSGTPSSYEQYF.

The sample holds many counts of this clonotype. The rearrangement links TRBV19 to TRBJ1-5, with TRBD1 identical over 8 bases. V lost 1 base to trimming and J lost 4 bases; unmatched junction nucleotides: 3. Germline CDR1 is LNHDA and CDR2 is SQIVND (reference sequence). This CDR3 comprises 15 residues. The DNA of the CDR3 is TGTGCCAGTAGTATAGGTTGGACAGGGAATCAGCCCCAGCATTTT. Residues: CASSIGWTGNQPQHF.

This clonotype was detected many times. The chain is built from TRBV5-1 and TRBJ1-1, with D maybe TRBD1 (5 bases). The CDR3 spans 14 residues. The germline CDR1 and CDR2 sequences are SGHRS and YFSETQ. Trimming took off 4 bases at V and 4 bases at J, with 14 bases between the two ends. CDR3 in amino acids: CASSPGEGRTEAFF. The CDR3 nucleotides are TGCGCCAGCAGCCCCGGAGAGGGGCGCACTGAAGCTTTCTTT. Full variable domain (outside the CDR3, taken from reference TRBV5-1 and TRBJ1-1): KAGVTQTPRYLIKTRGQQVTLSCSPISGHRSVSWYQQTPGQGLQFLFEYFSETQRNKGNFPGRFSGRQFSNSRSEMNVSTLELGDSALYLCASSPGEGRTEAFFGQGTRLTVV.

The sample holds many counts of this clonotype. The CDR3 is CSARQGANTEAFF. CDR3 DNA sequence: TGCAGTGCTCGACAGGGGGCGAACACTGAAGCTTTCTTT. The V call is TRBV20-1, the J call TRBJ1-1; 10 bases are a match to TRBD1. Unmatched junction bases numbered 1, after V lost 5 bases and J lost 1 base. Germline CDR1 DFQATT, CDR2 SNEGSKA (reference sequence). The CDR3 is 13 amino acids.

This clonotype was found many times. V and J are TRBV10-3 and TRBJ2-2; D gene unclear. The germline CDR1 and CDR2 sequences are ENHRY and SYGVKD. V was clipped by 10 bases and J by 1 base, with 13 bases between them. CDR3 length equals 14 residues. The CDR3 bases are TGTGCCACCCTGCCCGGGCTGAACACCGGGGAGCTGTTTTTT. Its translation: CATLPGLNTGELFF.

This clonotype was recorded many times. The chain combines TRBV5-1 with TRBJ2-7; D is possibly TRBD1 (6 bases). The CDR3 totals 12 residues. The V gene's germline CDR1 is SGHRS and CDR2 YFSETQ. V was trimmed by 0 bases and J by 7 bases, leaving 8 bases between them. CDR3 sequence reads: CASSLDRVEQYF. CDR3 sequence (DNA): TGCGCCAGCAGCTTGGACAGGGTTGAGCAGTACTTC.

This clonotype was recorded many times. The chain uses TRBV6-1 and TRBJ2-7; D is undetermined. Looked up from germline, CDR1 is MNHNS and CDR2 is SASEGT. The CDR3 sequence is 14 residues long. The V end was cut by 5 bases, the J end by 3 bases, with 14 bases between. The CDR3 region is CASSTDGKVYEQYF. Written as DNA, the CDR3 is TGTGCCAGCAGTACGGACGGAAAAGTCTACGAGCAGTACTTC.

This clonotype has a count of ten or more. V and J are TRBV18 and TRBJ2-1, with unresolved D. The germline V and J ends were trimmed by 6 bases and 7 bases, with 22 bases remaining between them. Germline lookup yields CDR1 KGHSH and CDR2 LQKENI. The CDR3 is made up of 16 amino acids. Written as DNA, the CDR3 is TGTGCCAGCTCCCCCTCGGTAACAGCACGATTTAATGAGCAGTTCTTC. As protein: CASSPSVTARFNEQFF.